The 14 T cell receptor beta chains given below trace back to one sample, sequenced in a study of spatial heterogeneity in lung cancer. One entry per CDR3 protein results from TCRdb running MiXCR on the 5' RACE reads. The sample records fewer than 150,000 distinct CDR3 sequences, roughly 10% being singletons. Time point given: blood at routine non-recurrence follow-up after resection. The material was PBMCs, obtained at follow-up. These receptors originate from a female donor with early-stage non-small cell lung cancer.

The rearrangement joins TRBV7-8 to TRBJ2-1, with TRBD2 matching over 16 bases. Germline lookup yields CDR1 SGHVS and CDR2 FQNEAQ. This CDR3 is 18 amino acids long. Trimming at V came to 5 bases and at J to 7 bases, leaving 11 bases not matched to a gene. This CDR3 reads CASSTRPAGLAGGNEQFF. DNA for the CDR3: TGTGCCAGCAGCACTAGACCTGCGGGACTAGCGGGAGGGAATGAGCAGTTCTTC.

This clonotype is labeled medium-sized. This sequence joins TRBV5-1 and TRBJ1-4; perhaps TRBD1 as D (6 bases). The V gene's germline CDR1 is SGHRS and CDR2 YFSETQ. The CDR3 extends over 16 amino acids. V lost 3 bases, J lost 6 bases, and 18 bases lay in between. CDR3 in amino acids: CASSSHAWGQDEKLFF. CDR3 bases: TGCGCCAGCAGCTCCCACGCATGGGGGCAAGATGAAAAACTGTTTTTT.

DNA of the CDR3: TGCGCCAGCAGTGAGTCGATAGAGACCCAGTACTTC. Protein product: CASSESIETQYF. V usage is TRBV10-2 and J usage is TRBJ2-5; D call uncertain. CDR1 is WSHSY and CDR2 is SAAADI in the germline V gene. The CDR3 covers 12 residues. Trimming shortened V by 0 bases and J by 4 bases, and 3 bases separated the two germline ends.

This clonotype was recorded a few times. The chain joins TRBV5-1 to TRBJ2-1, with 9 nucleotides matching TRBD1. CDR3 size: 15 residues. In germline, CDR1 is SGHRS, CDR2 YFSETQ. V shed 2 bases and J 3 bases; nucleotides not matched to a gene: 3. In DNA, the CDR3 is TGCGCCAGCAGCTTCGGACAGGGGCGCTACAATGAGCAGTTCTTC. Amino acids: CASSFGQGRYNEQFF. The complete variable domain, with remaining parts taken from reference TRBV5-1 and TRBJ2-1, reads KAGVTQTPRYLIKTRGQQVTLSCSPISGHRSVSWYQQTPGQGLQFLFEYFSETQRNKGNFPGRFSGRQFSNSRSEMNVSTLELGDSALYLCASSFGQGRYNEQFFGPGTRLTVL.

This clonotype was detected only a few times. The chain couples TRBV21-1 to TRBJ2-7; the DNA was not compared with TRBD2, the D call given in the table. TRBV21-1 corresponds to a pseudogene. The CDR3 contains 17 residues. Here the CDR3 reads CASSDPSETSGTYEQYV. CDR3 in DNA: TGTGCCAGCAGCGATCCTTCAGAGACTAGCGGTACCTACGAGCAGTACGTC.

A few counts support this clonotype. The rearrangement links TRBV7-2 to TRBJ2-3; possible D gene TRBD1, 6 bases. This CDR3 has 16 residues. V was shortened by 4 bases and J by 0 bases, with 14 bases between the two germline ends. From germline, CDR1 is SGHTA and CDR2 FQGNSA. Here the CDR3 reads CASSYTTGISTDTQYF. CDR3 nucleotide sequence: TGTGCCAGCAGCTACACAACAGGGATAAGCACAGATACGCAGTATTTT.

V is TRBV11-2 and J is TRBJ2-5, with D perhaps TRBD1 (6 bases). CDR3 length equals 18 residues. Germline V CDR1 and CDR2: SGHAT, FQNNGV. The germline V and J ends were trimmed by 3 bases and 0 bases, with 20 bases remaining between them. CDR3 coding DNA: TGTGCCAGCAGCTTCGTAATTTACAGGGCCGAGTACCAAGAGACCCAGTACTTC. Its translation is CASSFVIYRAEYQETQYF.

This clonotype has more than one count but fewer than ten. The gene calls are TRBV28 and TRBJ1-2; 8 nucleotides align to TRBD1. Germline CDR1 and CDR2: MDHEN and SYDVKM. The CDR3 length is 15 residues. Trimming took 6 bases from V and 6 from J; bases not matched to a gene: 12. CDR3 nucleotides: TGTGCCAGCAGAAAGACAGGGGTGTGGCTTGATGGCTACACCTTC. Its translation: CASRKTGVWLDGYTF.

This CDR3 is CASSLGGLMNTEAFF. The CDR3 DNA reads TGTGCCAGCAGCTTAGGGGGACTCATGAACACTGAAGCTTTCTTT. The rearrangement links TRBV11-3 to TRBJ1-1; TRBD1 might be the D (5 bases). This CDR3 has 15 residues. Germline-derived CDR1 and CDR2 are SGHNT and YENEEA. Trimming cost V 1 base and J 0 bases, with 9 bases left between them.

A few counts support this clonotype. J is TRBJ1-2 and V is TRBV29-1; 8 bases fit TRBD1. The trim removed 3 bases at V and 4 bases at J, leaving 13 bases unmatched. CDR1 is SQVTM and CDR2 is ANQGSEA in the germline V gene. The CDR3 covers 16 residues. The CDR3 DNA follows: TGCAGCGTTGACGCCAGAGGCACAGGGGGTTCCTATGGCTACACCTTC. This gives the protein CSVDARGTGGSYGYTF.

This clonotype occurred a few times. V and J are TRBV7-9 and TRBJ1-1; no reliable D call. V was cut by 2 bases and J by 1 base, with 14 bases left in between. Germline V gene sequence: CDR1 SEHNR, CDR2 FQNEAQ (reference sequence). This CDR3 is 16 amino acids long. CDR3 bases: TGTGCCAGCAGCTTATTTCCCCGTTCAAGGAACACTGAAGCTTTCTTT. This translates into CASSLFPRSRNTEAFF.

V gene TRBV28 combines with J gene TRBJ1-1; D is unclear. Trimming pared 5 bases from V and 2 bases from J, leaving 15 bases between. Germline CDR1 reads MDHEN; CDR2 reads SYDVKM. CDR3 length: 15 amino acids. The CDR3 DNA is TGTGCCAGCAGTCCCCCTGGGCCGGGAAACACTGAAGCTTTCTTT. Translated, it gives CASSPPGPGNTEAFF.

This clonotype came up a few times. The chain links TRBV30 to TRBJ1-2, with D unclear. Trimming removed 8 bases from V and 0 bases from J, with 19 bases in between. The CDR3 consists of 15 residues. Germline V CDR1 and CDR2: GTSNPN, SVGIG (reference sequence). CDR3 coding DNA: TGTGCCCATGGATACCCGCAGAACGCTAACTATGGCTACACCTTC. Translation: CAHGYPQNANYGYTF.

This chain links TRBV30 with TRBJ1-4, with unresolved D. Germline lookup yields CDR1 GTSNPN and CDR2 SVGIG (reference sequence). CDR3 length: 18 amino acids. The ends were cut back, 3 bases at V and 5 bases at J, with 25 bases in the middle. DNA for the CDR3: TGTGCCTGGAGCCCCCCTCAAGATCTGCGGGATGGGAATGAAAAACTGTTTTTT. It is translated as CAWSPPQDLRDGNEKLFF.